These 16 T cell receptor beta chains were sequenced from one sample in a study of T cells after yellow fever vaccination. TCRdb used MiXCR to reprocess the 5' RACE reads, holding one entry per CDR3 protein. The sample carries a few hundred thousand distinct CDR3 sequences, about 19% recorded once. The sample in question was PBMCs, obtained 15 days after the yellow fever booster vaccination. These receptors originate from a man aged 25 to 45 who received the YFV17D yellow fever vaccine.

The chain is built from TRBV12-3 or TRBV12-4 and TRBJ2-5, with D hard to call. The ends were cut back, 2 bases at V and 4 bases at J, with 11 bases in the middle. This CDR3 is 14 amino acids long. The CDR3 region is CASSLSTASETQYF. The CDR3 region has the DNA TGTGCCAGCAGTTTATCGACGGCTTCAGAGACCCAGTACTTC.

This clonotype was seen a few times. The chain carries TRBV28 and TRBJ2-2; 7 bases map to TRBD1. The V gene end was trimmed by 6 bases and the J gene end by 6 bases; junction bases not matched to a gene: 16. The CDR3 totals 17 residues. Germline V gene data show CDR1 as MDHEN and CDR2 as SYDVKM. CDR3 sequence reads: CASSGPADREWAGELFF. The CDR3 DNA reads as TGTGCCAGCAGCGGACCCGCCGACAGGGAATGGGCCGGGGAGCTGTTTTTT. Combining the CDR3 with reference TRBV28 and TRBJ2-2 gives the whole variable domain DVKVTQSSRYLVKRTGEKVFLECVQDMDHENMFWYRQDPGLGLRLIYFSYDVKMKEKGDIPEGYSVSREKKERFSLILESASTNQTSMYLCASSGPADREWAGELFFGEGSRLTVL.

This clonotype was seen a few times. The chain links TRBV3-1 to TRBJ2-3; TRBD2 aligns across 8 bases. The CDR3 sequence is 18 residues long. Germline-derived CDR1 and CDR2 are LGHDT and YNNKEL (reference sequence). V shed 2 bases and J 4 bases; nucleotides not matched to a gene: 14. The CDR3 DNA reads TGTGCCAGCAGCCAATCTCCCTCATTAGCGGGAACTTCAGATACGCAGTATTTT. It is translated as CASSQSPSLAGTSDTQYF.

The CDR3 DNA sequence: TGTGCCAGCAGCACTTCCCGTCGGGGGGCGCAAGGAAACACCATATATTTT. Protein product: CASSTSRRGAQGNTIYF. The chain uses TRBV21-1 and TRBJ1-3; the table names TRBD1, a call not compared with the DNA. TRBV21-1 is labeled a pseudogene. This CDR3 spans 17 amino acids.

Only a few counts were recorded for this clonotype. This chain connects TRBV10-3 to TRBJ2-3; 8 bases agree with TRBD2. With V trimmed by 2 bases and J by 0 bases, 1 base remained unmatched. Germline lookup yields CDR1 ENHRY and CDR2 SYGVKD. The CDR3 is 15 amino acids. Here the CDR3 reads CAISETSGSTDTQYF. CDR3 bases: TGTGCCATCAGTGAGACTAGCGGCAGCACAGATACGCAGTATTTT.

This clonotype was recorded a few times. CDR3 residues: CASSGDLPELNEQFF. The CDR3 DNA reads TGCGCCAGCAGCGGGGACCTACCGGAGCTCAATGAGCAGTTCTTC. The chain carries TRBV5-1 and TRBJ2-1, with D possibly being TRBD1 or TRBD2 (5 bases each). Germline V CDR1 and CDR2: SGHRS, YFSETQ. The CDR3 runs to 15 residues. V shed 4 bases and J shed 6 bases, with 17 bases lying between them.

This clonotype was recorded a few times. The chain recombines TRBV20-1 with TRBJ2-1; D unresolved. CDR1 is DFQATT, CDR2 SNEGSKA, per germline (reference sequence). Trimming pared 4 bases from V and 8 bases from J, leaving 12 bases between. There are 12 residues in the CDR3. CDR3 coding DNA: TGCAGTGCTACCAACCCGGGTTATGAGCAGTTCTTC. This codes for CSATNPGYEQFF.

This clonotype was found many times. V usage is TRBV20-1 and J usage is TRBJ1-1, with D tentatively TRBD1 (5 bases). V was pared by 0 bases and J by 5 bases, with 13 bases between. This CDR3 is built from 14 residues. Germline V gives CDR1 DFQATT, CDR2 SNEGSKA (reference sequence). CDR3 sequence: CSARDARSGTEAFF. The CDR3 DNA follows: TGCAGTGCTAGAGATGCCAGATCAGGGACTGAAGCTTTCTTT.

The genes are TRBV7-9 and TRBJ2-7; D might be TRBD2 (6 bases). Germline V lookup: CDR1 SEHNR, CDR2 FQNEAQ (reference sequence). The CDR3 is 13 residues long. The V end lost 5 bases, the J end lost 3 bases, and 11 bases lay between the germline ends. CDR3 coding DNA: TGTGCCAGCAGCCAGGGAGGTTTCTACGAGCAGTACTTC. It encodes CASSQGGFYEQYF.

This clonotype has only a few counts. The genes are TRBV6-2 or TRBV6-3 and TRBJ2-3; no clear D gene. Between the trimmed V and J ends, which lost 4 bases and 4 bases, there was a span of 15 bases. This CDR3 contains 15 residues. Germline CDR1 MNHEY, CDR2 SVGEGT. The CDR3 is CASSFWSTDADTQYF. Here the CDR3 DNA reads TGTGCCAGCAGTTTTTGGAGCACGGACGCAGATACGCAGTATTTT.

The chain carries TRBV11-2 and TRBJ2-7; D is unclear. CDR1 and CDR2 (germline): SGHAT, FQNNGV. V lost 4 bases and J lost 0, with 7 bases in between. CDR3 length equals 13 residues. CDR3 in amino acids: CASSSGFSYEQYF. In DNA form, the CDR3 reads TGTGCCAGCAGCTCTGGCTTCTCCTACGAGCAGTACTTC.

This clonotype was seen at least ten times. The J gene is TRBJ2-1, the V gene TRBV28; a weak D match, TRBD2 (5 bases). Germline V gives CDR1 MDHEN, CDR2 SYDVKM. The ends were cut back, 5 bases at V and 7 bases at J, with 15 bases in the middle. The CDR3 runs to 14 residues. For the CDR3, the DNA is TGTGCCAGCAGTAGCGCTAGCCTCAATAATGAGCAGTTCTTC. This codes for CASSSASLNNEQFF.

The J gene is TRBJ2-1, the V gene TRBV4-3; TRBD1 is a possible D gene (6 bases). Germline CDR1 is LGHNA and CDR2 is YSLEER. V was trimmed by 1 base and J by 3 bases, leaving 13 bases between them. This CDR3 contains 16 residues. Written as DNA, the CDR3 is TGCGCCAGCAGCCAAGCCTGGGCAGGGGACTACAATGAGCAGTTCTTC. Its protein product is CASSQAWAGDYNEQFF.

This clonotype was counted between two and nine times. The chain uses TRBV3-1 and TRBJ2-5, with TRBD2 matching over 16 bases. The CDR3 is made up of 21 amino acids. V lost 4 bases to trimming and J lost 2 bases; unmatched junction nucleotides: 16. Looked up from germline, CDR1 is LGHDT and CDR2 is YNNKEL (reference sequence). CDR3 loop: CASSPTAGTSGRDKLQETQYF. CDR3 DNA: TGTGCCAGCAGCCCAACCGCCGGGACTAGCGGGAGGGATAAACTACAAGAGACCCAGTACTTC.

Remarks on this clonotype: One end of the junction fails to match germline, which may point to a read error. V gene TRBV12-3 or TRBV12-4 combines with J gene TRBJ1-1; tentative D call: TRBD1 (6 bases). There are 16 residues in the CDR3. In nucleotides, the CDR3 is TGTGCCAGCAGGAATCTACAGGGTCGGATGAACACTAAAGCTTTCTTT. It encodes CASRNLQGRMNTKAFF.

This clonotype was seen more than once but under ten times. The rearrangement joins TRBV15 to TRBJ2-1, with 11 bases aligning to TRBD1. The V and J ends lost 1 base and 6 bases, in that order; junction bases with no gene match: 5. The germline gives CDR1 LNHNV, CDR2 YYDKDF (reference sequence). The CDR3 sequence is 16 residues long. As DNA, the CDR3 is TGTGCCACCAGCAGAGGGGTGGGGACAGGGGGCAATGAGCAGTTCTTC. It is translated as CATSRGVGTGGNEQFF.